The 21 T cell receptor beta chains reported below all come from one sample, sequenced in a study of shared clonotypes between healthy human individuals. The assay was immunoSEQ multiplex PCR, and TCRdb's table has in-frame clones only and misses some. The sample lists millions of clones; just over 90% were seen once. The naive CD8 subset, CD45RO-negative cells positively selected for CCR7, excluded terminally differentiated effector memory CD45RA+ cells. Sequences were obtained from naive CD8+ T cells from PBMCs. These receptors came from a young man in good health. Some clones in this sample may be carry-over from other donors' samples.

V usage is TRBV9 and J usage is TRBJ2-1, with TRBD2 identical over 8 bases. The V segment lost 4 bases and the J segment 2 bases; nucleotides outside the gene matches: 5. Germline V gene data show CDR1 as SGDLS and CDR2 as YYNGEE. This CDR3 has 15 amino acids. The CDR3 protein is CASSLSGVTYNEQFF. The CDR3 nucleotides are TGTGCCAGCAGCCTTAGCGGGGTTACCTACAATGAGCAGTTCTTC.

A note on this clone: At the DNA level, this CDR3 is encoded by other sequences in the same sample as well. This chain links TRBV27 with TRBJ2-1; 8 nucleotides line up with TRBD1. Germline V gene lookup returns CDR1 MNHEY and CDR2 SMNVEV (reference sequence). The junction had 4 bases not matched to a gene; V was cut back by 3 bases and J by 6 bases. CDR3 size: 14 residues. CDR3 in amino acids: CASSFQGTGNEQFF. CDR3 nucleotide sequence: TGTGCCAGCAGTTTCCAGGGGACAGGCAATGAGCAGTTCTTC.

As to this clone: The sample carries other DNA sequences with the same CDR3. J is TRBJ1-1 and V is TRBV9; maybe TRBD1 (5 bases). The CDR3 sequence is 14 residues long. Germline assignment: CDR1 SGDLS and CDR2 YYNGEE. Deletions cut 4 bases from V and 0 bases from J, with 10 bases between. CDR3 sequence: CASSLRGLNTEAFF. The CDR3 nucleotides read TGTGCCAGCAGCCTGAGGGGTCTGAACACTGAAGCTTTCTTT.

The rearrangement links TRBV13 to TRBJ2-5, with TRBD1 matching 9 bases. TRBJ2-7 matches the DNA end more closely, so the J call is doubtful. CDR3 length equals 15 residues. The V gene's germline CDR1 is PRHDT and CDR2 FYEKMQ (reference sequence). CDR3 nucleotide sequence: TGTGCCAGCAGCTTAGATGGGACAGGGTCCTACGAGCAGTACTTC. Its protein product is CASSLDGTGSYEQYF.

This clone was counted a single time. CDR3 loop: CASTPAENRGQFF. CDR3 bases: TGTGCCAGCACTCCGGCCGAAAACAGGGGGCAGTTCTTC. The rearrangement links TRBV7-9 to TRBJ2-1, with 7 bases aligning to TRBD1. Germline values: CDR1 SEHNR, CDR2 FQNEAQ (reference sequence). The V and J ends lost 7 bases and 12 bases, in that order; junction bases with no gene match: 12. CDR3 size: 13 residues.

With respect to this clone: Different DNA sequences within this sample yield the same CDR3. The chain carries TRBV9 and TRBJ2-7; 9 bases fit TRBD1. V lost 0 bases, J lost 4 bases, and 2 bases stayed unmatched. Germline lookup yields CDR1 SGDLS and CDR2 YYNGEE. The CDR3 is 14 amino acids. CDR3 sequence (DNA): TGTGCCAGCAGCGTAGGGGGACAGGGTTACGAGCAGTACTTC. It encodes CASSVGGQGYEQYF. Combining the CDR3 with reference TRBV9 and TRBJ2-7 gives the whole variable domain DSGVTQTPKHLITATGQRVTLRCSPRSGDLSVYWYQQSLDQGLQFLIQYYNGEERAKGNILERFSAQQFPDLHSELNLSSLELGDSALYFCASSVGGQGYEQYFGPGTRLTVT.

This clone occurred once. J is TRBJ1-2 and V is TRBV4-1; D is unresolved. Germline lookup yields CDR1 MGHRA and CDR2 YSYEKL. CDR3 length equals 16 residues. V lost 2 bases to trimming and J lost 0 bases, with 13 bases between them. CDR3 region: CASSQRSTLANYGYTF. CDR3 nucleotides: TGCGCCAGCAGCCAACGGTCGACCCTAGCTAACTATGGCTACACCTTC.

The V and J genes are TRBV7-8 and TRBJ2-7; D tentatively fits TRBD1 or TRBD2 (5 bases each). Per germline, CDR1 SGHVS and CDR2 FQNEAQ. Trimming cost V 2 bases and J 3 bases, with 17 bases left between them. This CDR3 region has 16 residues. DNA for the CDR3: TGTGCCAGCAGCTTAACCGGGACCGACCAGGGCTACGAGCAGTACTTC. Translated, it gives CASSLTGTDQGYEQYF.

The rearrangement uses TRBV6-5 and TRBJ2-4; weak D call: TRBD1 (6 bases). Germline values: CDR1 MNHEY, CDR2 SVGAGI. This CDR3 region has 14 residues. V was cut by 2 bases and J by 11 bases, with 16 bases left in between. CDR3 in amino acids: CASSYGTPGAFQYF. As DNA, the CDR3 is TGTGCCAGCAGTTACGGGACACCCGGCGCATTTCAGTACTTC.

Of note for this clone: Within the sample, other DNA sequences also encode this same CDR3. The chain employs TRBV7-3 and TRBJ2-3; D gene ambiguous. The germline CDR1 and CDR2 sequences are SGHTA and FQGTGA. V was trimmed by 4 bases and J by 0 bases, leaving 5 bases between them. This CDR3 spans 13 amino acids. CDR3 amino acids: CASSSTSTDTQYF. The CDR3 DNA reads as TGTGCCAGCAGCTCGACTAGCACAGATACGCAGTATTTT.

The chain uses TRBV5-4 and TRBJ2-7; D possibly corresponds to TRBD1 (6 bases). This CDR3 is 14 amino acids long. Per the germline V gene, CDR1 is SGHNT and CDR2 is YYREEE (reference sequence). The V and J ends lost 7 bases and 2 bases respectively, with 16 bases between them. The CDR3 nucleotides are TGTGCCAGCCGCCAACAGGGCTCTCCCTACGAGCAGTACTTC. Translation gives CASRQQGSPYEQYF.

The J gene is TRBJ2-7, the V gene TRBV28; 7 nucleotides agree with TRBD1. The CDR3 extends over 14 amino acids. The V segment lost 6 bases and the J segment 6 bases; nucleotides outside the gene matches: 11. The germline CDR1 and CDR2 sequences are MDHEN and SYDVKM. The DNA for the CDR3 is TGTGCCAGCAGCCCAGTGGGCAGGGGGTTCGAGCAGTACTTC. Translation: CASSPVGRGFEQYF.

V gene TRBV5-8 combines with J gene TRBJ2-6; 7 positions match TRBD2. The CDR3 is made up of 15 amino acids. V trimming: 5 bases; J trimming: 0 bases; junction bases outside the gene matches: 2. Germline-derived CDR1 and CDR2 are SGHTS and YDEGEE. CDR3 sequence reads: CASRGRDSGANVLTF. CDR3 DNA sequence: TGTGCCAGCAGAGGGAGGGACTCTGGGGCCAACGTCCTGACTTTC.

The chain joins TRBV30 to TRBJ2-1; D is uncertain. V was shortened by 2 bases and J by 9 bases, with 14 bases between the two germline ends. The CDR3 runs 13 residues. CDR1 and CDR2 from the germline V gene are GTSNPN and SVGIG (reference sequence). This CDR3 reads CAWSPSPWGEQFF. The CDR3 bases are TGTGCCTGGAGTCCTTCTCCCTGGGGTGAGCAGTTCTTC.

This chain joins TRBV5-6 and TRBJ2-7, with 8 nucleotides matching TRBD1. The V segment lost 2 bases and the J segment 6 bases; nucleotides outside the gene matches: 19. The CDR3 extends over 18 amino acids. Per germline, CDR1 SGHDT and CDR2 YYEEEE. The DNA for the CDR3 is TGTGCCAGCAGCTTAGCCGCCAGGGGGCGCGGTCGACAAAGCGAGCAGTACTTC. Its translation: CASSLAARGRGRQSEQYF.

The chain links TRBV19 to TRBJ2-5, with D unclear. Germline V gives CDR1 LNHDA, CDR2 SQIVND (reference sequence). Trimming stripped 5 bases from V and 4 bases from J, with 11 bases between. This CDR3 is 13 amino acids long. Here the CDR3 reads CASSAIWPETQYF. The CDR3 coding sequence is TGTGCCAGTAGTGCAATCTGGCCAGAGACCCAGTACTTC.

This chain's CDR3 is CTSRIRGGDYGYTF. CDR3 nucleotide sequence: TGCACCAGCAGAATCAGAGGGGGCGACTATGGCTACACCTTC. This sequence joins TRBV1 and TRBJ1-2; the DNA was not used to check the table's D call, TRBD1. TRBV1 is listed as a pseudogene. The CDR3 runs 14 residues.

This clone was recorded only once. The chain uses TRBV27 and TRBJ1-4; the match to TRBD1 covers 7 bases. The ends lost 0 bases at V and 6 bases at J; junction bases unmatched: 1. The CDR3 runs to 14 residues. Germline V gene sequence: CDR1 MNHEY, CDR2 SMNVEV (reference sequence). The DNA for the CDR3 is TGTGCCAGCAGTTTATCGACAGGGTATGAAAAACTGTTTTTT. This sequence encodes CASSLSTGYEKLFF.

The chain carries TRBV4-2 and TRBJ1-3; TRBD1 aligns across 9 bases. The germline CDR1 and CDR2 sequences are LGHNA and YNFKEQ. V was pared by 0 bases and J by 1 base, with 4 bases of the junction left unmatched. CDR3 length: 17 amino acids. The CDR3 reads CASSQDPGQGSGNTIYF. DNA for the CDR3: TGTGCCAGCAGCCAAGATCCGGGACAGGGATCTGGAAACACCATATATTTT.

The chain is built from TRBV5-1 and TRBJ2-3; unclear D gene. In germline, CDR1 is SGHRS, CDR2 YFSETQ. V lost 0 bases and J lost 5, with 19 bases in between. The CDR3 has 17 amino acids. The CDR3 reads CASSLGGGLRPGDTQYF. The CDR3 DNA is TGCGCCAGCAGCTTGGGAGGTGGCCTCCGGCCGGGAGATACGCAGTATTTT.

V gene TRBV10-3 combines with J gene TRBJ2-3; TRBD2 agrees at 12 bases. Losses at the gene ends were 3 bases for V and 4 bases for J; bases not matched to a gene: 5. This CDR3 comprises 16 residues. Germline CDR1 ENHRY, CDR2 SYGVKD. The DNA of the CDR3 is TGTGCCATCAGTGAACCTGGACTAGCGGGACCAGATACGCAGTATTTT. Translation: CAISEPGLAGPDTQYF.